A selection of T cell receptor beta chains follows, all from one sample in a study of CD8 T cells in ankylosing spondylitis. Each CDR3 protein is one row after TCRdb ran MiXCR on the 5' RACE reads. The sample includes under 300,000 distinct CDR3 sequences, more than 9% of them seen just once. Material: blood, either unsorted or a sorted T cell fraction (not recorded which). The receptor set was obtained from a male donor with ankylosing spondylitis or in good health (not recorded which). CDR3s include the opening cysteine and the closing phenylalanine or tryptophan. A D gene is named only where the DNA matches it firmly. Not every row has a clone size; where given, it reads once, few, many or a size class.

j_call	clone_size	d_call	v_call	cdr3_nt	cdr3_aa
TRBJ2-7	NA	NA	TRBV4-2	TGTGCCAGCAGCCAAGAACAGTCCGTGTACGAGCAGTACTTC	CASSQEQSVYEQYF
TRBJ2-1	many	NA	TRBV29-1	TGCAGCGCATTCAACAATGAGCAGTTCTTC	CSAFNNEQFF
TRBJ2-4	many	NA	TRBV7-2	TGTGCCAGCAGCTTTGGCGGCAGTAAAAACATTCAGTACTTC	CASSFGGSKNIQYF
TRBJ1-2	few	TRBD1	TRBV3-1	TGTGCCAGCACCCCCGGGACAGGCGGAAACTATGGCTACACCTTC	CASTPGTGGNYGYTF
TRBJ2-1	few	TRBD2	TRBV11-1	TGTGCCAGCAGCTTAGCCGTCGGGGGGGCAAAATCCTACAATGAGCAGTTCTTC	CASSLAVGGAKSYNEQFF
TRBJ1-1	many	NA	TRBV19	TGTGCCAGTAGTGCGACCATGAACACTGAAGCTTTCTTT	CASSATMNTEAFF
TRBJ2-5	NA	NA	TRBV6-1	TGTGCCAGCACCCTGGGTGTTGGAGAGACCCAGTACTTC	CASTLGVGETQYF
TRBJ2-2	NA	NA	TRBV3-1	TGTGCCAGCAGTCTGACGGGACTTCGAGAGCTGTTTTTT	CASSLTGLRELFF
TRBJ2-7	few	NA	TRBV20-1	TGCAGTGCTAGAGGGGCTCCAGCGGGCAACCTCTACGAGCAGTACTTC	CSARGAPAGNLYEQYF
TRBJ2-7	many	NA	TRBV4-2	TGTGCCAGCAGCCAAGAAAGCAACGGCCAGGGGGAGCAGTACTTC	CASSQESNGQGEQYF
TRBJ1-5	many	NA	TRBV27	TGTGCCAGCAGTACCTATTTGGGTGCGAATCAGCCCCAGCATTTT	CASSTYLGANQPQHF
TRBJ2-1	many	TRBD1	TRBV5-1	TGCGCCAGCAGCATGGACAGGGGAGAGGGTGAGCAGTTCTTC	CASSMDRGEGEQFF
TRBJ2-3	many	TRBD2	TRBV20-1	TGCAGTGCTAGTGAAGCGGGATTCACAGATACGCAGTATTTT	CSASEAGFTDTQYF
TRBJ1-2	many	NA	TRBV6-1	TGTGCCACCTCAGGGGCAGCCTATGGCTACACCTTC	CATSGAAYGYTF
TRBJ2-1	NA	NA	TRBV5-4	TGTGCCAGCAGCTGGGGACCCAATGAGCAGTTCTTC	CASSWGPNEQFF
TRBJ1-1	many	TRBD1	TRBV25-1	TGTGCCAGCAGTGAAACAGGGGGCGCCTCCGGGGGGTTCTTT	CASSETGGASGGFF
TRBJ2-7	NA	NA	TRBV3-1	TGTGCCAGCAGCCAGAAGGGACACCCCTACGAGCAGTACTTC	CASSQKGHPYEQYF
TRBJ2-7	many	NA	TRBV9	TGTGCCAGCAGCGTAGGAGGGTCCTACGAGCAGTACTTC	CASSVGGSYEQYF